This TCR beta chain came from a study of vaccination effects on CD4 cells after COVID-19. The assay was immunoSEQ multiplex PCR, and TCRdb's table has in-frame clones only and misses some. In the table there are 50,000 to 70,000 clones, just over 70% of which are singletons. The J segment lost 6 bases and the V segment lost 5 bases, leaving 9 bases of the junction unmatched. The CDR3 has 15 residues. Germline V CDR1 and CDR2: MNHEY, SMNVEV (reference sequence). With approximately 9 days of culture completed, CD4+ T cells were isolated. Infection with SARS-CoV-2 occurred in the person between March and December 2020, and PCR confirmed it. Comment on this clone: Its antigen is unidentified.

This chain joins TRBV27 and TRBJ2-7; 11 bases are a match to TRBD2. This clonotype was sampled from a human donor who had a prior SARS-CoV-2 infection. Sequences were derived from CD4+ T cells from PBMCs cultured without peptide, sampled before COVID-19 vaccination. The CDR3 DNA follows: TGTGCCAGCAGTACCATAGCGGGGGGGCTCCGCGAGCAGTACTTC. Its translation is CASSTIAGGLREQYF.